The 4 T cell receptor beta chains in this list originate from one sample, sequenced in a study of OX40 agonist ivuxolimab in advanced cancers. Here immunoSEQ multiplex PCR was the method, and the copy in TCRdb shows in-frame clones only, minus some. The sample records tens of thousands of clones, 84% being singletons. Sequenced here: CD4+ or CD8+ T cells sorted from blood, sampled in a trial of the OX40 agonist ivuxolimab. The receptor set was obtained from an adult with an advanced solid tumor such as melanoma, head and neck, liver or kidney cancer.

The chain joins TRBV9 to TRBJ2-2; no definite D call. Germline loops: CDR1 SGDLS, CDR2 YYNGEE. The CDR3 contains 13 residues. Between the trimmed V and J ends, which lost 6 bases and 5 bases, there was a span of 11 bases. The CDR3, as DNA: TGTGCCAGCACCCCTTCCCTGACCGGGGAGCTGTTTTTT. The encoded protein is CASTPSLTGELFF.

V gene TRBV6-5 combines with J gene TRBJ2-1; D gene ambiguous. Germline CDR1 reads MNHEY; CDR2 reads SVGAGI. Trimming removed 6 bases from V and 9 bases from J, with 18 bases in between. This CDR3 spans 14 amino acids. CDR3 coding DNA: TGTGCCAGCAGCTCGGATAGAGAAGTGACTGAGCAGTTCTTC. This encodes CASSSDREVTEQFF.

This clone has just a few counts. This rearrangement joins TRBV5-4 to TRBJ2-7; no reliable D call. This CDR3 is built from 11 residues. The V gene lost 4 bases and the J gene lost 5 bases, with 7 bases spanning the gap. Germline V lookup: CDR1 SGHNT, CDR2 YYREEE (reference sequence). The CDR3 DNA reads TGTGCCAGCAGCGCCGAGGACGAGCAGTACTTC. It yields the protein CASSAEDEQYF.

V usage is TRBV29-1 and J usage is TRBJ1-2; D perhaps matches TRBD1 (5 bases). The CDR3 sequence is 12 residues long. Germline V gene sequence: CDR1 SQVTM, CDR2 ANQGSEA. V was shortened by 7 bases and J by 4 bases, with 13 bases between the two germline ends. CDR3 amino acids: CSAQGVGYGYTF. The CDR3 nucleotides are TGCAGCGCCCAGGGTGTGGGCTATGGCTACACCTTC. The variable domain in full, completed from reference TRBV29-1 and TRBJ1-2, reads SAVISQKPSRDICQRGTSLTIQCQVDSQVTMMFWYRQQPGQSLTLIATANQGSEATYESGFVIDKFPISRPNLTFSTLTVSNMSPEDSSIYLCSAQGVGYGYTFGSGTRLTVV.